This note documents a single TCR beta chain sequence. Its antigen is not identified. Germline assignment: CDR1 LNHNV and CDR2 YYDKDF (reference sequence). With V trimmed by 0 bases and J by 4 bases, 13 bases remained unmatched. CDR3 length equals 18 residues. This sample is drawn from a study of T-cell memory formation after mild COVID-19. Overall study results and limits: Some SARS-CoV-2-responding clones were already detected in memory before infection. CD4+ contracting clones were found mainly in CM and EM, and CD8+ ones in EMRA. Later expanders leaned toward CD4+, whereas clones contracting from day 15 to 85 were balanced CD4/CD8.

Constant-segment primers served in 5'RACE that generated TCR alpha and TCR beta cDNA libraries bearing sample barcodes and UMIs. TCRdb re-called the 5' RACE reads with MiXCR, one entry per CDR3 protein. This sample yields approximately 300,000 distinct CDR3 sequences, of which more than 15% are seen a single time; about a fifth belongs to the top ten. Sequencing input: PBMCs or a T cell subset sorted from them (not recorded which). The clonotype was recovered from a man between 18 and 29 years old who had mild COVID-19 (a few samples of this study predate the infection). Cell type and time point are not known. V gene TRBV15 combines with J gene TRBJ2-5; 8 nucleotides align to TRBD2. CDR3 residues: CATSRDVGYGGGPETQYF. As DNA, the CDR3 is TGTGCCACCAGCAGAGATGTGGGTTACGGGGGGGGCCCAGAGACCCAGTACTTC.